This T cell receptor beta chain was identified during a study of shared clonotypes between healthy human individuals. Naive CD8 cells, CD45RO-negative and positively selected for CCR7, excluded terminally differentiated effector memory CD45RA+ cells. Repertoires were generated with immunoSEQ multiplex PCR, while TCRdb's copy carries only in-frame clones and drops some. The repertoire consists of some 2.1 million clones, with 85% to 95% occurring once and the leading ten covering around 1.8%. Sequencing input: naive CD8+ T cells from PBMCs. This sequence originates from a man aged 18 to 29 in good health. Some clones in this sample may be carry-over from other donors' samples.

The CDR3 here is CASSLDFYSGNTIYF. The CDR3 DNA is TGTGCCAGCAGCCTAGACTTCTACTCTGGAAACACCATATATTTT. The V and J genes are TRBV28 and TRBJ1-3, with D uncertain. The CDR3 covers 15 residues. CDR1 and CDR2 from the germline V gene are MDHEN and SYDVKM. Trimming took off 6 bases at V and 0 bases at J, with 12 bases between the two ends.